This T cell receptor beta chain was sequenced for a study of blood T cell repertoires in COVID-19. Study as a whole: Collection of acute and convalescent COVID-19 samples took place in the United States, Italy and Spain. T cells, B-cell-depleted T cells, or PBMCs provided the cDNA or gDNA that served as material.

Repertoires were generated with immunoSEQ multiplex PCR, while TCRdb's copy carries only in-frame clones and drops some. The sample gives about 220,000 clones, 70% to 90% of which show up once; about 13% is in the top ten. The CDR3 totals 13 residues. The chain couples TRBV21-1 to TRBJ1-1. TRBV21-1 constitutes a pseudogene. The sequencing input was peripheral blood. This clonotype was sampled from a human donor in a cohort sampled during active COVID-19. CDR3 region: CASSSRWNTEAFF. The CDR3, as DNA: TGTGCCAGCAGCAGCCGGTGGAACACTGAAGCTTTCTTT.